The sequence of this T cell receptor (beta chain) was determined in a study of T cells expressing NK-cell markers. For TCR beta, cDNA was produced by 5'RACE template switching with UMIs. Each CDR3 protein gets one entry in TCRdb, which reprocessed the 5' RACE reads and gives no DNA. The table lists about half a million distinct CDR3 sequences. The CDR3 loop spans 15 amino acids. CDR1 is DFQATT, CDR2 SNEGSKA, per germline (reference sequence). This sequence originates from a woman aged 50 to 60 in good health. The specimen was blood T cells: a sorted CD56 or NKG2C T cell subset, CD4+ or CD8+ T cells, or bulk PBMC T cells (not recorded which). This sequence joins TRBV20-1 and TRBJ1-5. This CDR3 is CSAREGVLSNQPQHF.